Below are 27 T cell receptor beta chains sequenced from a single sample in a study of cytomegalovirus exposure and HLA in healthy donors. PCR employed 60 Vbeta and 13 Jbeta primers. TCRdb's copy holds only in-frame clones and misses some; the assay was immunoSEQ multiplex PCR. Among approximately 100,000 clones listed, 85% were seen once. Sequenced sample: PBMCs. The receptors shown here come from a man aged 40-49 years in good health and CMV-seropositive.

V gene TRBV28 combines with J gene TRBJ1-2; D is uncertain. The length of the CDR3 is 14 residues. V was trimmed by 1 base and J by 2 bases, leaving 8 bases between them. Per the germline V gene, CDR1 is MDHEN and CDR2 is SYDVKM. The CDR3 sequence: CASSLFAQNYGYTF. CDR3 nucleotide sequence: TGTGCCAGCAGTTTATTTGCCCAGAACTATGGCTACACCTTC.

The V gene is TRBV19, the J gene TRBJ2-7; weak D call: TRBD1 (5 bases). V gave up 5 bases and J gave up 6 bases, with 11 bases separating them. CDR1 is LNHDA, CDR2 SQIVND, per germline (reference sequence). The CDR3 runs to 12 residues. CDR3 residues: CASSGQGPEQYF. CDR3 nucleotides: TGTGCCAGTAGTGGGCAGGGCCCCGAGCAGTACTTC.

This sequence joins TRBV11-2 and TRBJ2-3; 7 nucleotides agree with TRBD2. Germline V gives CDR1 SGHAT, CDR2 FQNNGV. This CDR3 is 13 amino acids long. Trimming removed 8 bases from V and 5 bases from J; junction bases left unmatched: 7. CDR3 region: CASGAGELDTQYF. CDR3 coding DNA: TGTGCCAGCGGGGCGGGAGAGTTAGATACGCAGTATTTT.

The chain recombines TRBV19 with TRBJ2-1, with 7 bases that match TRBD1. The CDR3 loop spans 14 amino acids. The V gene's germline CDR1 is LNHDA and CDR2 SQIVND (reference sequence). The V and J ends lost 5 bases and 15 bases, in that order; junction bases with no gene match: 16. Here the CDR3 reads CASSPGTAPPVGFF. CDR3 DNA: TGTGCCAGTAGTCCCGGGACAGCCCCTCCAGTTGGGTTCTTC.

The gene calls are TRBV14 and TRBJ1-6; D not certain. Germline loops: CDR1 SGHDN, CDR2 FVKESK. Trimming took 4 bases from V and 2 from J, leaving 9 bases between them. The CDR3 contains 15 residues. The CDR3 sequence: CASSPMSPYNSPLHF. DNA of the CDR3: TGTGCCAGCAGCCCCATGAGTCCCTATAATTCACCCCTCCACTTT.

This chain links TRBV4-2 with TRBJ2-3, with 10 bases that match TRBD2. V dropped 0 bases and J dropped 3; count of bases not matched to a gene: 6. The CDR3 is made up of 17 amino acids. CDR1 is LGHNA, CDR2 YNFKEQ, per germline. The CDR3 reads CASSQDPLAGITDTQYF. CDR3 bases: TGTGCCAGCAGCCAAGATCCACTAGCGGGAATAACAGATACGCAGTATTTT.

V gene TRBV18 combines with J gene TRBJ2-1; TRBD2 is a possible D gene (7 bases). Germline-derived CDR1 and CDR2 are KGHSH and LQKENI. V lost 10 bases and J 2 bases, leaving 15 bases between the germline ends. The CDR3 runs 14 residues. This CDR3 reads CATCGGAAYNEQFF. The CDR3, as DNA: TGTGCCACCTGTGGGGGGGCGGCCTACAATGAGCAGTTCTTC.

The V call is TRBV5-1, the J call TRBJ1-4, with 8 bases aligning to TRBD1. CDR1 and CDR2 from the germline V gene are SGHRS and YFSETQ. The CDR3 sequence is 15 residues long. V was pared by 3 bases and J by 5 bases, with 6 bases of the junction left unmatched. Here the CDR3 DNA reads TGCGCCAGCAGCTCTATACAGGGGGGAAATGAAAAACTGTTTTTT. This codes for CASSSIQGGNEKLFF.

The chain recombines TRBV6-1 with TRBJ2-7; tentatively, D is TRBD1 (5 bases). The germline V gene has CDR1 MNHNS and CDR2 SASEGT. V lost 7 bases, J lost 2 bases, and 12 bases lay in between. The CDR3 contains 13 residues. CDR3 amino acids: CASNNRNPYEQYF. The CDR3 coding sequence is TGTGCCAGCAACAACAGGAACCCCTACGAGCAGTACTTC.

The V call is TRBV2, the J call TRBJ2-1; 9 bases are shared with TRBD2. The CDR3 is 12 residues long. The V segment lost 6 bases and the J segment 9 bases; nucleotides outside the gene matches: 3. Germline loops: CDR1 SNHLY, CDR2 FYNNEI. For the CDR3, the DNA is TGTGCCAGCAGGGGGACTAGCAGTGAGCAGTTCTTC. It codes for CASRGTSSEQFF.

The J gene is TRBJ1-4, the V gene TRBV29-1; D perhaps matches TRBD1 (5 bases). With 7 bases removed from V and 0 bases from J, the gap between germline ends came to 12 bases. Germline V gene lookup returns CDR1 SQVTM and CDR2 ANQGSEA. This CDR3 comprises 14 residues. CDR3 region: CSAVTASTNEKLFF. CDR3 DNA: TGCAGCGCTGTGACAGCCTCAACTAATGAAAAACTGTTTTTT.

The chain joins TRBV10-3 to TRBJ2-5; D is ambiguous. Trimming took 0 bases from V and 5 from J, leaving 4 bases between them. This CDR3 region has 12 residues. CDR1 is ENHRY, CDR2 SYGVKD, per germline. CDR3 residues: CAISESMETQYF. In DNA form, the CDR3 reads TGTGCCATCAGTGAGTCCATGGAGACCCAGTACTTC.

The genes are TRBV7-2 and TRBJ2-7; 11 bases align to TRBD2. This CDR3 has 15 residues. Per germline, CDR1 SGHTA and CDR2 FQGNSA. V gave up 5 bases and J gave up 2 bases; unmatched junction bases: 5. As DNA, the CDR3 is TGTGCCAGCAGCGGCGGACTAGCGGGCGCCTACGAGCAGTACTTC. This encodes CASSGGLAGAYEQYF. Based on the CDR3 plus reference TRBV7-2 and TRBJ2-7, the full variable domain is GAGVSQSPSNKVTEKGKDVELRCDPISGHTALYWYRQSLGQGLEFLIYFQGNSAPDKSGLPSDRFSAERTGGSVSTLTIQRTQQEDSAVYLCASSGGLAGAYEQYFGPGTRLTVT.

CDR3 DNA sequence: TGCAGCGTTGAACAGAGACTAGCGGGAGGGCAAACCTACGAGCAGTACTTC. Residues: CSVEQRLAGGQTYEQYF. The V and J genes are TRBV29-1 and TRBJ2-7; 14 bases are shared with TRBD2. CDR1 is SQVTM and CDR2 is ANQGSEA in the germline V gene. Unmatched junction bases numbered 8, after V lost 2 bases and J lost 2 bases. This CDR3 region has 17 residues.

The V and J genes are TRBV18 and TRBJ1-1; 9 bases align to TRBD1. Germline CDR1 KGHSH, CDR2 LQKENI. V shed 3 bases, J shed 3 bases, and the junction held 8 bases outside the gene matches. The CDR3 is made up of 16 amino acids. For the CDR3, the DNA is TGTGCCAGCTCACCTCGGGACAGGGTAAGCTACACTGAAGCTTTCTTT. It codes for CASSPRDRVSYTEAFF.

V gene TRBV28 combines with J gene TRBJ2-7; 8 nucleotides align to TRBD1. This CDR3 comprises 15 residues. Trimming removed 6 bases from V and 2 bases from J; junction bases left unmatched: 9. Germline V gene data show CDR1 as MDHEN and CDR2 as SYDVKM. DNA of the CDR3: TGTGCCAGCAGATCCCCGGGACAGGACGCCTACGAGCAGTACTTC. This codes for CASRSPGQDAYEQYF.

This chain uses TRBV5-1 with TRBJ2-5; no clear D gene. The end of the DNA is better explained by TRBJ2-7, so the J call may be wrong. The CDR3 extends over 13 amino acids. Per germline, CDR1 SGHRS and CDR2 YFSETQ. CDR3 residues: CASSFGGSYEQYF. CDR3 nucleotides: TGCGCCAGCAGCTTCGGCGGTTCCTACGAGCAGTACTTC.

In DNA, the CDR3 is TGTGCCAGCAGCCTCGGACCAGGGGGCAATCAGCCCCAGCATTTT. Translating it yields CASSLGPGGNQPQHF. The rearrangement uses TRBV5-6 and TRBJ1-5, with D maybe TRBD1 (6 bases). Deletions cut 4 bases from V and 2 bases from J, with 13 bases between. CDR1 and CDR2 from the germline V gene are SGHDT and YYEEEE. The CDR3 runs to 15 residues.

The V gene is TRBV11-3, the J gene TRBJ2-4, with a tentative D call TRBD2 (6 bases). The CDR3 has 15 residues. Per the germline V gene, CDR1 is SGHNT and CDR2 is YENEEA. V was clipped by 7 bases and J by 0 bases, with 13 bases between them. The CDR3 DNA reads TGTGCCAGCACCGAACCGGGACTAGCCAAAAACATTCAGTACTTC. This codes for CASTEPGLAKNIQYF.

This chain uses TRBV29-1 with TRBJ2-1, with 7 positions matching TRBD1. In germline, CDR1 is SQVTM, CDR2 ANQGSEA. J gave up 6 bases and V 6 bases, and 11 bases lay outside the gene matches. The CDR3 runs to 14 residues. The CDR3 DNA is TGCAGCGTCGAACCGGGACAGCTGGGCAATGAGCAGTTCTTC. This encodes CSVEPGQLGNEQFF.

This clone appeared once. CDR3 amino acids: CASSLGAGLGNQPQHF. Here the CDR3 DNA reads TGTGCCAGCAGCTTGGGGGCAGGGTTAGGCAATCAGCCCCAGCATTTT. The chain is built from TRBV5-6 and TRBJ1-5, with D perhaps matching TRBD1 (5 bases). Germline V gene data show CDR1 as SGHDT and CDR2 as YYEEEE. This CDR3 is 16 amino acids long. Between the trimmed V and J ends, which lost 0 bases and 2 bases, there was a span of 12 bases.

The chain carries TRBV7-2 and TRBJ2-7, with a possible D match to TRBD2 (6 bases). Germline V gene lookup returns CDR1 SGHTA and CDR2 FQGNSA. V was cut by 1 base and J by 6 bases, with 16 bases left in between. The CDR3 extends over 15 amino acids. In DNA, the CDR3 is TGTGCCAGCAGCTTAGAGATACTAGCTTCGGGCGAGCAGTACTTC. It encodes CASSLEILASGEQYF.

Only a few counts were recorded for this clone. The chain joins TRBV6-5 to TRBJ1-6, with D hard to call. The germline gives CDR1 MNHEY, CDR2 SVGAGI. The CDR3 length is 12 residues. With 2 bases removed from V and 9 bases from J, the gap between germline ends came to 5 bases. CDR3 nucleotides: TGTGCCAGCAGTTACCGGAGTTCACCCCTCCACTTT. Protein: CASSYRSSPLHF.

This CDR3 reads CASSLGTTGSTQYF. Written as DNA, the CDR3 is TGTGCCAGCAGCTTAGGGACAACGGGTTCTACGCAGTATTTT. J is TRBJ2-3 and V is TRBV5-6; TRBD1 might be the D (6 bases). The CDR3 is made up of 14 amino acids. V was cut by 2 bases and J by 8 bases, with 15 bases left in between. The germline CDR1 and CDR2 sequences are SGHDT and YYEEEE.

DNA of the CDR3: TGTGCCAGCAGCTTAGTAGGTAGCGGGGTGGCCAAAAACATTCAGTACTTC. It translates to CASSLVGSGVAKNIQYF. The rearrangement uses TRBV11-2 and TRBJ2-4; TRBD2 aligns across 8 bases. The CDR3 covers 17 residues. CDR1 is SGHAT, CDR2 FQNNGV, per germline. V was pared by 1 base and J by 1 base, with 6 bases of the junction left unmatched.

This clone has just a few counts. The J gene is TRBJ2-1, the V gene TRBV10-1, with TRBD1 matching 7 bases. This CDR3 has 15 residues. Germline V gene data show CDR1 as WNHNN and CDR2 as SYGVQD (reference sequence). V shed 0 bases and J 4 bases; nucleotides not matched to a gene: 3. CDR3 nucleotide sequence: TGCGCCAGCAGTGAGTCGGGGACAGTTTACAATGAGCAGTTCTTC. It codes for CASSESGTVYNEQFF.

The chain couples TRBV6-1 to TRBJ1-5; D is uncertain. This CDR3 is 13 amino acids long. CDR1 and CDR2 from the germline V gene are MNHNS and SASEGT. Deletions cut 3 bases from V and 7 bases from J, with 10 bases between. The CDR3 spells CASSDGTTQPQHF. The CDR3 region has the DNA TGTGCCAGCAGTGATGGAACGACACAGCCCCAGCATTTT.